The rows below give T cell receptor beta chains drawn from one sample of a study of monozygotic twins with inflammatory bowel disease. Reanalyzing the 5' RACE reads, TCRdb keeps one entry per CDR3 protein, without DNA. Recorded here are over 200,000 distinct CDR3 sequences; the top ten clones represent less than 9%. Sequencing was done on a sample of blood. These receptors were obtained from a human donor with ulcerative colitis or Crohn's disease, or a healthy co-twin of an affected twin (not recorded which). Each CDR3 is given with its conserved first and last residue. The order of the fields is J gene, V gene, CDR3 protein.

TRBJ1-1 | TRBV5-4 | CASSLGLGVNTEAFF
TRBJ2-2 | TRBV5-6 | CASSLAAASIGELFF
TRBJ2-7 | TRBV7-2 | CASSLESRYEQYF
TRBJ2-1 | TRBV7-9 | CASSSPGTEPPGEQFF
TRBJ1-5 | TRBV4-1 | CASSPQGGYQPQHF
TRBJ2-4 | TRBV11-2 | CASSLDRIAKNIQYF
TRBJ2-2 | TRBV12-3/TRBV12-4 | CASSLYGWGGQNTGELFF
TRBJ1-1 | TRBV7-9 | CASSLGHRRTEAFF
TRBJ2-1 | TRBV7-9 | CASSPQMSTEFF
TRBJ2-1 | TRBV20-1 | CSAPRLGRSDYNEQFF
TRBJ2-1 | TRBV20-1 | CSAPQGAGDFSNEQFF
TRBJ2-6 | TRBV30 | CAWDREGFGLVKSSGANVLTF
TRBJ2-7 | TRBV5-1 | CASSLDSTGAYEQYF
TRBJ2-7 | TRBV6-1 | CASRSSLGTGVYEQYF
TRBJ1-1 | TRBV5-5 | CASSTPRDHTEAFF
TRBJ1-1 | TRBV12-3/TRBV12-4 | CASSLAPFASPNTEAFF
TRBJ1-2 | TRBV7-9 | CASRPSGGGYTF
TRBJ2-2 | TRBV12-3/TRBV12-4 | CASSFVGAGELFF
TRBJ1-1 | TRBV4-2 | CASSQEGIPMNSEAFF
TRBJ2-2 | TRBV24-1 | CATMSGSDTGELFF
TRBJ2-1 | TRBV3-1 | CASSQGGLAEIQIF
TRBJ1-2 | TRBV12-3/TRBV12-4 | CASSLPGQPGKGYTF
TRBJ2-7 | TRBV7-9 | CASSLFDEQYF
TRBJ1-2 | TRBV7-2 | CASSLGQGAYGYTF
TRBJ2-7 | TRBV7-2 | CASSLGWREQQYF
TRBJ2-5 | TRBV7-2 | CASSHTWAGGRETQYF
TRBJ1-1 | TRBV29-1 | CSVGGVPGGRATEAFF
TRBJ1-3 | TRBV12-3/TRBV12-4 | CASGDLGSGNTIYF
TRBJ1-5 | TRBV3-1 | CASSQDQPGRDYSNQPQHF
TRBJ1-5 | TRBV6-1 | CASSEADRRASPQHF
TRBJ1-1 | TRBV3-1 | CASSPQGSAMNTEAFF
TRBJ2-2 | TRBV20-1 | CSAPFRIGGTGELFF
TRBJ1-5 | TRBV2 | CASSEAHQPQHF
TRBJ1-2 | TRBV6-7 | CASSYSTISGQTNYGYTF
TRBJ1-1 | TRBV10-3 | CAISAGTVNTEAFF